The T cell receptor (beta chain) under discussion was sequenced for a study of T cell responses to AZD1222 COVID-19 vaccine. Findings and caveats of the study: Baseline testing showed seropositivity in only a handful of AZD1222 recipients. Spike-wide vaccine-associated CD4 TCRs dominated at 160-218 and 743-854. Repertoire sampling happened only post peak T cell response. Two AZD1222 administrations were followed by greater Spike-specific TCR breadth and depth.

As for this clone: The antigen is unknown.

This table comes from immunoSEQ multiplex PCR, and its TCRdb copy is limited to in-frame clones, with some not included. The data hold tens of thousands of clones, with 80% to 95% observed a single time. The CDR3 has 14 amino acids. Germline CDR1 is GTSNPN and CDR2 is SVGIG (reference sequence). Trimming removed 0 bases at V and 0 bases at J, with 8 bases between. Sequencing used peripheral blood, obtained 28 days after the second AZD1222 dose. The chain carries TRBV30 and TRBJ1-1; D gene ambiguous. The TCR sequence derives from an adult who received the AZD1222 COVID-19 vaccine. As DNA, the CDR3 is TGTGCCTGGAGTGTAACGGACCTGAACACTGAAGCTTTCTTT. Protein sequence: CAWSVTDLNTEAFF.